The 13 T cell receptor beta chains listed next were all sequenced from one sample in a study of T cell repertoires in cytomegalovirus infection. No antigens are known for them. TCRdb used MiXCR to reprocess the reads, holding one entry per CDR3 protein. This sample carries roughly 110,000 distinct CDR3 sequences, about 9.5% of them seen once, and the ten largest clones take about 32%. The sequencing input was PBMCs, sequenced either directly or after in vitro stimulation (not recorded which). Receptor source: a human donor in good health (CMV status not recorded). Some clones in this sample may be carry-over from other donors' samples.

This clonotype came up a few times. The chain links TRBV4-2 to TRBJ2-7; D is unclear. Germline CDR1 LGHNA, CDR2 YNFKEQ. V dropped 0 bases and J dropped 2 bases, with 8 bases sitting between them. The length of the CDR3 is 14 residues. CDR3 sequence (DNA): TGTGCCAGCAGCCAAGATCCGGTTCCCTACGAGCAGTACTTC. It encodes CASSQDPVPYEQYF.

This clonotype was detected many times. The chain couples TRBV7-9 to TRBJ2-1; 7 bases fit TRBD1. The germline V gene has CDR1 SEHNR and CDR2 FQNEAQ (reference sequence). There are 13 residues in the CDR3. CDR3 bases: TGTGTATCAGGGGGAACTAATAAGGGTGAGCAGTTCTTC. It codes for CVSGGTNKGEQFF. Variable domain in full (rest from reference TRBV7-9 and TRBJ2-1): DTGVSQNPRHKITKRGQNVTFRCDPISEHNRLYWYRQTLGQGPEFLTYFQNEAQLEKSRLLSDRFSAERPKGSFSTLEIQRTEQGDSAMYLCVSGGTNKGEQFFGPGTRLTVL.

This clonotype was recorded many times. V and J are TRBV7-2 and TRBJ2-3; D is possibly TRBD2 (6 bases). The germline V gene encodes CDR1 SGHTA and CDR2 FQGNSA. Between the trimmed V and J ends, which lost 5 bases and 2 bases, there was a span of 14 bases. The CDR3 has 15 residues. The CDR3 DNA sequence: TGTGCCAGCAGCCCTCCGGGCGGGGTCACAGATACGCAGTATTTT. Translating gives CASSPPGGVTDTQYF.

This clonotype was detected ten times or more. The gene calls are TRBV4-1 and TRBJ1-2; D gene ambiguous. Trimming removed 9 bases from V and 1 base from J, with 18 bases in between. The CDR3 is 15 residues long. Germline CDR1 and CDR2: MGHRA and YSYEKL. CDR3 bases: TGCGCCAGTAGTAAGGGCAGCAAGGATAACTATGGCTACACCTTC. Amino acid sequence: CASSKGSKDNYGYTF.

Many counts were recorded for this clonotype. The chain couples TRBV7-2 to TRBJ1-2; D is uncertain. Looked up from germline, CDR1 is SGHTA and CDR2 is FQGNSA. Trimming cost V 1 base and J 12 bases, with 15 bases left between them. The CDR3 runs to 13 residues. CDR3: CASSLVEGRFHTF. CDR3 DNA: TGTGCCAGCAGCTTAGTCGAGGGCAGGTTCCACACCTTC. Drawing the rest from reference TRBV7-2 and TRBJ1-2, the complete variable domain is GAGVSQSPSNKVTEKGKDVELRCDPISGHTALYWYRQSLGQGLEFLIYFQGNSAPDKSGLPSDRFSAERTGGSVSTLTIQRTQQEDSAVYLCASSLVEGRFHTFGSGTRLTVV.

This clonotype was counted many times. The chain recombines TRBV7-2 with TRBJ2-3; 9 nucleotides match TRBD2. Germline trimming cut 1 base from V and 6 bases from J; bases unmatched to any gene: 5. The germline V gene encodes CDR1 SGHTA and CDR2 FQGNSA. This CDR3 has 15 amino acids. This CDR3 is CASSLVAGGGDTQYF. The CDR3 bases are TGTGCCAGCAGCTTAGTGGCGGGAGGGGGGGATACGCAGTATTTT.

J is TRBJ1-5 and V is TRBV28; D uncertain. Trimming removed 3 bases from V and 3 bases from J, with 9 bases in between. This CDR3 has 14 amino acids. The germline gives CDR1 MDHEN, CDR2 SYDVKM. The CDR3 region is CASSLRRLNQPQHF. In DNA form, the CDR3 reads TGTGCCAGCAGTTTGAGGAGACTCAATCAGCCCCAGCATTTT.

On this clonotype: A much larger clone differs by one base, so this may be a read error. V and J are TRBV6-8 and TRBJ2-7, with D maybe TRBD1 (5 bases). V was trimmed by 5 bases and J by 5 bases, leaving 25 bases between them. This CDR3 comprises 17 residues. CDR1 and CDR2 (germline): MNHGY, SAAAGT. The CDR3 DNA is TGTGCCAGCAGTCCGAGAGGAAGGACAAGGTGGCTGGACGAGCAGTACTTC. It translates to CASSPRGRTRWLDEQYF.

There are a few counts of this clonotype. The chain recombines TRBV5-4 with TRBJ2-1; D possibly uses TRBD1 or TRBD2 (5 bases each). Trimming took off 6 bases at V and 5 bases at J, with 15 bases between the two ends. This CDR3 region has 14 residues. Per germline, CDR1 SGHNT and CDR2 YYREEE (reference sequence). The CDR3 nucleotides read TGTGCCAGCACCCAGGGAGCGCTCAACAATGAGCAGTTCTTC. It specifies CASTQGALNNEQFF.

This clonotype was found many times. This chain links TRBV5-5 with TRBJ1-1; 10 bases line up with TRBD1. Germline values: CDR1 SGHKS, CDR2 YYEKEE (reference sequence). V gave up 1 base and J gave up 4 bases; unmatched junction bases: 4. The CDR3 is made up of 15 amino acids. This CDR3 reads CASSLQGQGITEAFF. DNA of the CDR3: TGTGCCAGCAGCTTGCAGGGACAGGGGATCACTGAAGCTTTCTTT.

This clonotype was observed at least ten times. The rearrangement links TRBV7-9 to TRBJ2-2; 11 positions match TRBD2. J gave up 1 base and V 5 bases, and 3 bases lay outside the gene matches. The germline gives CDR1 SEHNR, CDR2 FQNEAQ (reference sequence). The length of the CDR3 is 16 residues. In DNA form, the CDR3 reads TGTGCCAGCAGCCGAACTAGCGGGAGGAACACCGGGGAGCTGTTTTTT. Translating it yields CASSRTSGRNTGELFF. Full variable domain (missing parts from reference TRBV7-9 and TRBJ2-2): DTGVSQNPRHKITKRGQNVTFRCDPISEHNRLYWYRQTLGQGPEFLTYFQNEAQLEKSRLLSDRFSAERPKGSFSTLEIQRTEQGDSAMYLCASSRTSGRNTGELFFGEGSRLTVL.

The table lists this clonotype with many counts. This rearrangement joins TRBV11-3 to TRBJ2-1; tentatively, D is TRBD1 or TRBD2 (6 bases each). CDR1 is SGHNT, CDR2 YENEEA, per germline. The V end lost 0 bases, the J end lost 0 bases, and 15 bases lay between the germline ends. The CDR3 is 18 residues long. The CDR3, as DNA: TGTGCCAGCAGCTTAGATCAAGGGGGGTCAGCCTCCTACAATGAGCAGTTCTTC. Translation gives CASSLDQGGSASYNEQFF.

In its sample, this clonotype was seen a few times. The chain links TRBV6-5 to TRBJ2-1; D is undetermined. Germline CDR1 MNHEY, CDR2 SVGAGI. The CDR3 consists of 13 residues. V lost 4 bases and J 3 bases, leaving 7 bases between the germline ends. The CDR3 coding sequence is TGTGCCAGCAGTTCGTTAGTCTACAATGAGCAGTTCTTC. Protein: CASSSLVYNEQFF.